This T cell receptor beta chain is drawn from a study of blood T cell repertoires in COVID-19. The overall study: Samples came from the United States, Italy and Spain, spanning acute and convalescent COVID-19. From T cells, B-cell-depleted T cells, or PBMCs came the material, which was cDNA or gDNA.

Germline CDR1 is MGHDK and CDR2 is SYGVNS. Trimming removed 3 bases from V and 2 bases from J; junction bases left unmatched: 9. This CDR3 has 16 amino acids. Methods used by the authors: Amplifying reference gene primers gave estimates of nucleated cell counts. Here immunoSEQ multiplex PCR was the method, and the copy in TCRdb shows in-frame clones only, minus some. D and trimming come from the DNA, and the V and J calls and clone size come from that table. The table has about 120,000 clones, 75% to 85% seen once; the top ten hold about 10%. The TCR sequence derives from a human donor in a cohort sampled during active COVID-19. Source material: peripheral blood. J is TRBJ2-7 and V is TRBV25-1; 8 bases fit TRBD2. The CDR3 spells CASSDIPGRGAYEQYF. CDR3 DNA sequence: TGTGCCAGCAGTGATATCCCGGGGCGGGGGGCCTACGAGCAGTACTTC.